These 21 T cell receptor beta chains share one sample of origin, sequenced in a study of CD8 T cells in ankylosing spondylitis. A single record per CDR3 protein comes from TCRdb applying MiXCR to the 5' RACE reads. In the table there are more than 300,000 distinct CDR3 sequences, about 9.9% of which are singletons. Sequencing was done on a sample of blood, either unsorted or a sorted T cell fraction (not recorded which). These receptors were collected from a female donor with ankylosing spondylitis or in good health (not recorded which).

This clonotype was recorded many times. The chain carries TRBV20-1 and TRBJ1-4; D uncertain. CDR3 size: 15 residues. Trimming took 0 bases from V and 3 from J, leaving 11 bases between them. Germline assignment: CDR1 DFQATT and CDR2 SNEGSKA (reference sequence). The CDR3: CSARDGRISNEKLFF. The CDR3 DNA is TGCAGTGCTAGAGATGGACGTATCTCTAATGAAAAACTGTTTTTT.

Only a few counts were recorded for this clonotype. The chain couples TRBV6-1 to TRBJ1-1; D uncertain. CDR1 is MNHNS and CDR2 is SASEGT in the germline V gene. With 6 bases removed from V and 2 bases from J, the gap between germline ends came to 16 bases. This CDR3 spans 15 amino acids. The CDR3 loop is CASSPASILNTEAFF. The CDR3 DNA follows: TGTGCCAGCAGCCCAGCTTCGATTCTAAACACTGAAGCTTTCTTT.

The chain is built from TRBV18 and TRBJ1-5; no reliable D call. The CDR3 has 14 amino acids. Germline V CDR1 and CDR2: KGHSH, LQKENI. V lost 3 bases and J lost 5, with 11 bases in between. The CDR3 is CASSPLRFDQPQHF. The CDR3 DNA follows: TGTGCCAGCTCACCTCTTAGGTTTGATCAGCCCCAGCATTTT.

This sequence joins TRBV10-3 and TRBJ2-1; possible D gene TRBD2, 5 bases. The CDR3 has 13 amino acids. The V and J ends lost 11 bases and 3 bases respectively, with 14 bases between them. Germline assignment: CDR1 ENHRY and CDR2 SYGVKD. The CDR3 DNA follows: TGTGCCGCATCTGCCCGGGGCTACAATGAGCAGTTCTTC. Its protein product is CAASARGYNEQFF.

As regards this clonotype: A read error may explain this, as a much larger clone is one base away. V is TRBV28 and J is TRBJ1-3; 10 bases match TRBD1. The CDR3 contains 14 residues. Germline V CDR1 and CDR2: MDHEN, SYDVKM. This CDR3 reads CASSLTGGRNTISF. The CDR3 nucleotides are TGTGCCAGCAGCCTGACAGGGGGCAGGAACACCATATCTTTT.

This clonotype was counted ten times or more. The rearrangement uses TRBV7-8 and TRBJ1-5, with TRBD1 matching 10 bases. From germline, CDR1 is SGHVS and CDR2 FQNEAQ. With V trimmed by 4 bases and J by 6 bases, 9 bases remained unmatched. The CDR3 runs to 16 residues. The CDR3 reads CASSYTGQGVGQPQHF. CDR3 nucleotides: TGTGCCAGCAGCTACACTGGACAGGGGGTCGGTCAGCCCCAGCATTTT.

This clonotype was recorded many times. The chain carries TRBV7-6 and TRBJ1-3, with TRBD1 matching 9 bases. Germline CDR1 reads SGHVS; CDR2 reads FNYEAQ. The CDR3 consists of 16 residues. The V and J ends lost 4 bases and 2 bases, in that order; junction bases with no gene match: 6. CDR3 bases: TGTGCCAGCAGCTACGCCGGGACAGGGACTGGAAACACCATATATTTT. This sequence encodes CASSYAGTGTGNTIYF.

The table lists this clonotype with many counts. The rearrangement uses TRBV7-2 and TRBJ1-1; unclear D gene. The germline V and J ends were trimmed by 0 bases and 8 bases, with 10 bases remaining between them. The CDR3 has 13 residues. Germline V lookup: CDR1 SGHTA, CDR2 FQGNSA. This CDR3 reads CASSLADSVEAFF. CDR3 coding DNA: TGTGCCAGCAGCTTAGCCGACTCGGTGGAAGCTTTCTTT.

This clonotype showed up many times. This chain uses TRBV5-1 with TRBJ1-5; D is unresolved. The V and J ends lost 0 bases and 9 bases respectively, with 10 bases between them. Germline-derived CDR1 and CDR2 are SGHRS and YFSETQ. This CDR3 comprises 13 residues. The CDR3 DNA follows: TGCGCCAGCAGCTTGGAAGAGGGAAGGCCCCAGCATTTT. This gives the protein CASSLEEGRPQHF. Supplemented by reference TRBV5-1 and TRBJ1-5, the full variable domain reads KAGVTQTPRYLIKTRGQQVTLSCSPISGHRSVSWYQQTPGQGLQFLFEYFSETQRNKGNFPGRFSGRQFSNSRSEMNVSTLELGDSALYLCASSLEEGRPQHFGDGTRLSIL.

V and J are TRBV20-1 and TRBJ1-6; 8 positions agree with TRBD1. Germline V CDR1 and CDR2: DFQATT, SNEGSKA (reference sequence). This CDR3 is built from 16 residues. J lost 3 bases, V lost 5 bases, and 9 bases had no gene match. CDR3 DNA sequence: TGCAGTGCTCTCCGGGACAGGAATAACTATAATTCACCCCTCCACTTT. Protein: CSALRDRNNYNSPLHF.

At least ten counts were recorded for this clonotype. J is TRBJ2-1 and V is TRBV12-3 or TRBV12-4; D is perhaps TRBD2 (6 bases). With 6 bases removed from V and 9 bases from J, the gap between germline ends came to 15 bases. CDR3 length: 13 amino acids. The chain's CDR3 is CASSQRLGGEQFF. The CDR3 DNA is TGTGCCAGCAGCCAGAGACTAGGAGGTGAGCAGTTCTTC.

The chain has TRBV20-1 and TRBJ2-1; D is unresolved. CDR1 is DFQATT, CDR2 SNEGSKA, per germline (reference sequence). V lost 3 bases and J lost 3, with 15 bases in between. CDR3 size: 15 residues. CDR3 in amino acids: CSASSGPSGYNEQFF. The CDR3 DNA reads as TGCAGTGCTAGTTCCGGGCCCTCCGGCTACAATGAGCAGTTCTTC.

This clonotype was counted ten times or more. V gene TRBV5-1 combines with J gene TRBJ2-1, with 10 bases aligning to TRBD1. This CDR3 is 15 amino acids long. Germline CDR1 is SGHRS and CDR2 is YFSETQ. Unmatched junction bases numbered 5, after V lost 4 bases and J lost 4 bases. The CDR3 DNA reads as TGCGCCAGCAGCGCGGGACAGGGGAAATACAATGAGCAGTTCTTC. It yields the protein CASSAGQGKYNEQFF.

The J gene is TRBJ2-7, the V gene TRBV12-3 or TRBV12-4; TRBD1 aligns across 7 bases. V was pared by 6 bases and J by 3 bases, with 5 bases of the junction left unmatched. The CDR3 loop spans 13 amino acids. The CDR3 bases are TGTGCCAGCAGCGAGGGACAGCGCTACGAGCAGTACTTC. Its translation: CASSEGQRYEQYF.

The V and J genes are TRBV29-1 and TRBJ1-2, with D unresolved. The ends were cut back, 3 bases at V and 0 bases at J, with 5 bases in the middle. Germline loops: CDR1 SQVTM, CDR2 ANQGSEA. CDR3 size: 12 residues. Here the CDR3 reads CSVDSTNYGYTF. CDR3 DNA: TGCAGCGTTGACAGTACTAACTATGGCTACACCTTC.

This clonotype was seen at least ten times. The chain employs TRBV12-3 or TRBV12-4 and TRBJ2-5, with D possibly being TRBD2 (6 bases). The CDR3 totals 12 residues. V was shortened by 6 bases and J by 5 bases, with 10 bases between the two germline ends. CDR3 protein: CASREGTETQYF. CDR3 nucleotides: TGTGCCAGCAGGGAGGGGACTGAGACCCAGTACTTC.

This clonotype has at least ten counts. This rearrangement joins TRBV20-1 to TRBJ2-7; maybe TRBD1 (8 bases). CDR1 is DFQATT and CDR2 is SNEGSKA in the germline V gene (reference sequence). This CDR3 has 13 residues. CDR3 sequence (DNA): TGCGTTCCAGGGGGCGGGAGTTCCAACGAGCAGTACTTC. This gives the protein CVPGGGSSNEQYF.

This clonotype has a count of ten or more. The chain has TRBV28 and TRBJ1-5, with D perhaps TRBD1 (6 bases). V was pared by 5 bases and J by 7 bases, with 12 bases between. The CDR3 spans 13 residues. Germline CDR1 and CDR2: MDHEN and SYDVKM. In DNA, the CDR3 is TGTGCCAGCAGTGTGGGGGCGAGACAGCCCCAGCATTTT. This translates into CASSVGARQPQHF.

This clonotype was counted between two and nine times. The chain recombines TRBV28 with TRBJ2-1, with 8 bases lining up with TRBD2. The germline gives CDR1 MDHEN, CDR2 SYDVKM. V lost 6 bases and J lost 8; bases outside the gene matches: 9. The CDR3 runs 14 residues. CDR3 in amino acids: CASSQAGGSDEQFF. The CDR3 DNA reads TGTGCCAGCAGCCAGGCGGGGGGTAGCGATGAGCAGTTCTTC.

On this clonotype itself: A read error is possible here, since a much larger clone lies one base away. V usage is TRBV27 and J usage is TRBJ1-5, with no clear D. Germline assignment: CDR1 MNHEY and CDR2 SMNVEV (reference sequence). The CDR3 consists of 14 residues. V was clipped by 0 bases and J by 5 bases, with 8 bases between them. The CDR3 spells CASSLSVNDQPQHF. The CDR3 DNA reads TGTGCCAGCAGTTTATCGGTCAACGATCAGCCCCAGCATTTT.

This clonotype came up many times. This rearrangement joins TRBV5-6 to TRBJ1-6; no definite D call. V was shortened by 0 bases and J by 10 bases, with 11 bases between the two germline ends. Per germline, CDR1 SGHDT and CDR2 YYEEEE. The CDR3 runs to 14 residues. CDR3: CASSLGWMRSPLHF. In DNA form, the CDR3 reads TGTGCCAGCAGCTTGGGGTGGATGAGGTCACCCCTCCACTTT.